The rows below give T cell receptor beta chains drawn from one sample of a study of CD4+ T cells in melanoma. TCRdb's table, derived via immunoSEQ multiplex PCR, lists solely in-frame clones and lacks some. The sample contains 20,000 to 25,000 clones, about 77% of which appear only once. These receptors were obtained from a human donor with melanoma. Each CDR3 is given with its conserved first and last residue. The D gene is left open where the match is weak. The size field is filled for only some rows; it gives once, few, many or a size class.

-	TRBD2	TRBV6-1	TRBJ2-5	TGTGCCAGCCTAGCGGGGAGTCAAGAGACCCAGTACTTC	CASLAGSQETQYF
-	-	TRBV4-1	TRBJ2-5	TGCGCCAGCAGCCAAGCGAGGAAAGAGACCCAGTACTTC	CASSQARKETQYF
-	-	TRBV27	TRBJ1-6	TGTGCCAGTAAGATCCAGGGTCTACTCTATAATTCACCCCTCCACTTT	CASKIQGLLYNSPLHF
-	-	TRBV5-1	TRBJ1-1	TGCGCCAGCAGCCTGAAGAGGGGGACTGAAGCTTTCTTT	CASSLKRGTEAFF
few	TRBD1	TRBV7-2	TRBJ2-2	TGTGCCAGCAGCTTAGACAGGGGGCCCGGGGAGCTGTTTTTT	CASSLDRGPGELFF
-	-	TRBV5-6	TRBJ2-5	TGTGCCAGCAGCTTGGGTAAGGGTCTCCAAGAGACCCAGTACTTC	CASSLGKGLQETQYF
-	-	TRBV11-2	TRBJ2-7	TGTGCCAGCAGCCTAGTCATATCACAGGGCTCCTACGAGCAGTACTTC	CASSLVISQGSYEQYF
-	-	TRBV2	TRBJ1-1	TGTGCCACCAGATCCGGGACTCTTGCTCTCTCCGAAGCTTTCTTT	CATRSGTLALSEAFF
-	TRBD1	TRBV27	TRBJ1-1	TGTGCCAGCAGACGCGGGACAGGGACGTTCGCTGAAGCTTTCTTT	CASRRGTGTFAEAFF
-	TRBD2	TRBV9	TRBJ2-7	TGTGCCAGCAGCGCTGGCGGGGGGGGTTACGAGCAGTACTTC	CASSAGGGGYEQYF
-	-	TRBV12-5	TRBJ2-2	TGTGCTAGTGTCCTGAGAGGGTTGGGGAACACCGGGGAGCTGTTTTTT	CASVLRGLGNTGELFF
-	-	TRBV19	TRBJ1-3	TGTGCCAGTAGCCCTGACCGATCTGGAAGCTCTGGAAACACCATATATTTT	CASSPDRSGSSGNTIYF
-	TRBD2	TRBV6-5	TRBJ2-3	TGTGCCAGCACACGTCGGGGGGGCACAGATACGCAGTATTTT	CASTRRGGTDTQYF
-	-	TRBV15	TRBJ2-1	TGTGCCACCAGCTTACGGGGGGCATCCTACAATGAGCAGTTCTTC	CATSLRGASYNEQFF
-	TRBD1	TRBV5-4	TRBJ2-3	TGTGCCAGCAGCACGGGAACCTCCGGGACAGGTCTAATTGATACGCAGTATTTT	CASSTGTSGTGLIDTQYF
-	-	TRBV30	TRBJ1-3	TGTGCCTGGAGACGGTTTGGAAACACCATATATTTT	CAWRRFGNTIYF
-	-	TRBV2	TRBJ1-2	TGTGCCAGCAGTGGGGCCGGGGTCCCCTATGGCTACACCTTC	CASSGAGVPYGYTF
few	TRBD1	TRBV13	TRBJ1-1	TGTGCCAGCAGCGTAGGGACAGGGAAACACACTGAAGCTTTCTTT	CASSVGTGKHTEAFF
-	-	TRBV19	TRBJ2-4	TGTGCCAGTAGTATAGGGGGGGCCGTTGCCAAAAACATTCAGTACTTC	CASSIGGAVAKNIQYF
-	-	TRBV7-9	TRBJ2-7	TGTGCCAGCAGGTCCGGCCCGGGACCCACGGACTTC	CASRSGPGPTDF
-	TRBD1	TRBV7-3	TRBJ2-1	TGTGCCAGCGCCCCATCCCGGGACAGGGCTGGCAATGAGCAGTTCTTC	CASAPSRDRAGNEQFF
few	-	TRBV19	TRBJ1-1	TGTGCCAGTAGTCGATGGGGGAACACTGAAGCTTTCTTT	CASSRWGNTEAFF
-	-	TRBV7-8	TRBJ1-3	TGTGCCAGCAGCTCGAGGGGGACGGGCACCATATATTTT	CASSSRGTGTIYF
-	-	TRBV5-5	TRBJ1-5	TGTGCCAGCAGCTTGAGGACGACCCAGCCCCAGCATTTT	CASSLRTTQPQHF